Included here is one TCR beta chain sequence, with context. The antigen is undetermined. The data stem from a study of cytomegalovirus exposure and HLA in healthy donors. Regarding the study as a whole: Donor immune exposure was known only as CMV serostatus. TCR beta chains numbering about 160 were designated cytomegalovirus-associated. An observed cluster of highly shared sequence variants was recorded as a likely sequencing artifact.

The study ran its PCR with 60 Vbeta and 13 Jbeta primers. Using immunoSEQ multiplex PCR, the repertoire was profiled, and TCRdb retains in-frame clones only, with some absent. Its clone listing holds about 49,000 clones. Germline V gene lookup returns CDR1 SEHNR and CDR2 FQNEAQ (reference sequence). The CDR3 has 16 amino acids. Trimming took off 5 bases at V and 3 bases at J, with 20 bases between the two ends. Sequencing used PBMCs. The TCR sequence derives from a man between 18 and 35 years old in good health and CMV-seropositive. The V gene is TRBV7-9, the J gene TRBJ2-7; a weak D match, TRBD2 (7 bases). Here the CDR3 DNA reads TGTGCCAGCAGCATTATGGGGGGGGGCTTAGGCTACGAGCAGTACTTC. It encodes CASSIMGGGLGYEQYF.